The clone carrying this TCR beta chain was seen more than once but under ten times. This record belongs to a study of beta chain features in type 1 diabetes. Expressed TCRB transcripts were sequenced because the isolated RNA had all been reverse transcribed beforehand. This table comes from immunoSEQ multiplex PCR, and its TCRdb copy is limited to in-frame clones, with some not included. The data contain hundreds of thousands of clones, around 12% of them singletons. V shed 3 bases and J 6 bases; nucleotides not matched to a gene: 14. There are 16 residues in the CDR3. Germline assignment: CDR1 GTSNPN and CDR2 SVGIG (reference sequence).

J is TRBJ2-3 and V is TRBV30, with 8 bases that match TRBD2. The sample was naive CD4+ T cells from blood. This clonotype was sampled from a man aged 18 to 29 in good health. The DNA of the CDR3 is TGTGCCTGGAGCCCAGGGTTCCAGCGGGAGTCTGATACGCAGTATTTT. Amino acids: CAWSPGFQRESDTQYF.